These 18 T cell receptor beta chains originate from one sample sequenced in a study of T cells in localized non-small cell lung cancer. This table comes from immunoSEQ multiplex PCR, and its TCRdb copy is limited to in-frame clones, with some not included. This table holds more than 9,000 clones, around three quarters found once. The sample in question was peripheral blood, obtained before any cancer treatment. Every receptor here comes from a male donor aged 60 or older with stage I lung adenocarcinoma.

This sequence joins TRBV2 and TRBJ1-5; no firm D call. The germline CDR1 and CDR2 sequences are SNHLY and FYNNEI. This CDR3 is built from 13 residues. The V end lost 6 bases, the J end lost 0 bases, and 6 bases lay between the germline ends. For the CDR3, the DNA is TGTGCCAGCAGGACACTTAGCAATCAGCCCCAGCATTTT. It codes for CASRTLSNQPQHF.

The chain has TRBV7-9 and TRBJ2-1; possibly TRBD2 for D (5 bases). The CDR3 extends over 12 amino acids. From germline, CDR1 is SEHNR and CDR2 FQNEAQ (reference sequence). Between the trimmed V and J ends, which lost 5 bases and 9 bases, there was a span of 11 bases. The CDR3 DNA reads as TGTGCCAGCAGCCTCGCACGGGGTGAGCAGTTCTTC. Its translation is CASSLARGEQFF.

This sequence joins TRBV11-1 and TRBJ2-6; weak D call: TRBD1 (5 bases). The CDR3 loop spans 18 amino acids. V dropped 1 base and J dropped 0 bases, with 13 bases sitting between them. The V gene's germline CDR1 is SGHAT and CDR2 FQDESV (reference sequence). CDR3 nucleotides: TGTGCCAGCAGCTTAGGGCAGGGAATTTACTCTGGGGCCAACGTCCTGACTTTC. Its protein is CASSLGQGIYSGANVLTF.

This clone was detected only a few times. The V and J genes are TRBV5-1 and TRBJ1-1, with 7 bases aligning to TRBD1. CDR3 size: 14 residues. The germline gives CDR1 SGHRS, CDR2 YFSETQ. V dropped 6 bases and J dropped 1; count of bases not matched to a gene: 6. The CDR3 bases are TGCGCCAGCACCGACAGGGTGGGGAACACTGAAGCTTTCTTT. It translates to CASTDRVGNTEAFF.

The V call is TRBV7-9, the J call TRBJ2-7, with D tentatively TRBD2 (5 bases). Per the germline V gene, CDR1 is SEHNR and CDR2 is FQNEAQ (reference sequence). The ends were cut back, 1 base at V and 0 bases at J, with 7 bases in the middle. The CDR3 length is 14 residues. CDR3 amino acids: CASSLGGYSYEQYF. The CDR3 coding sequence is TGTGCCAGCAGCTTAGGAGGGTACTCCTACGAGCAGTACTTC.

V is TRBV5-5 and J is TRBJ1-4; TRBD1 might be the D (5 bases). Germline values: CDR1 SGHKS, CDR2 YYEKEE (reference sequence). V dropped 3 bases and J dropped 0 bases, with 9 bases sitting between them. This CDR3 spans 15 amino acids. The CDR3 bases are TGTGCCAGCAGCTCACAGGCGACAACTAATGAAAAACTGTTTTTT. Amino acid sequence: CASSSQATTNEKLFF.

The rearrangement links TRBV7-9 to TRBJ2-1; D is perhaps TRBD1 or TRBD2 (5 bases each). Trimming pared 6 bases from V and 8 bases from J, leaving 17 bases between. CDR3 length equals 14 residues. The V gene's germline CDR1 is SEHNR and CDR2 FQNEAQ (reference sequence). The DNA of the CDR3 is TGTGCCAGCAGTTCAACGGGGCCTTCCCATGAGCAGTTCTTC. Its protein product is CASSSTGPSHEQFF.

The V and J genes are TRBV11-1 and TRBJ1-2, with D possibly TRBD1 on 5 matching bases. Between the trimmed V and J ends, which lost 1 base and 6 bases, there was a span of 9 bases. This CDR3 spans 13 amino acids. Germline-derived CDR1 and CDR2 are SGHAT and FQDESV (reference sequence). The CDR3 DNA reads TGTGCCAGCAGCTTAGGTGGAGGGGATGGCTACACCTTC. The encoded protein is CASSLGGGDGYTF.

The chain uses TRBV28 and TRBJ2-2; D not resolved. This CDR3 region has 11 residues. V shed 7 bases and J shed 12 bases, with 12 bases lying between them. CDR1 is MDHEN, CDR2 SYDVKM, per germline. The CDR3 is CASTSQGKLFF. Here the CDR3 DNA reads TGTGCCAGCACCAGCCAAGGGAAGCTGTTTTTT.

This clone was observed a handful of times. The chain recombines TRBV27 with TRBJ2-3; D gene uncertain. The CDR3 length is 14 residues. V lost 6 bases and J 6 bases, leaving 16 bases between the germline ends. Germline loops: CDR1 MNHEY, CDR2 SMNVEV (reference sequence). CDR3 region: CASSSLFRKDTQYF. CDR3 sequence (DNA): TGTGCCAGCAGCTCCCTTTTTAGGAAGGATACGCAGTATTTT.

The chain joins TRBV27 to TRBJ1-6; 8 nucleotides line up with TRBD1. The V gene end was trimmed by 5 bases and the J gene end by 5 bases; junction bases not matched to a gene: 11. This CDR3 is built from 17 residues. Germline V lookup: CDR1 MNHEY, CDR2 SMNVEV (reference sequence). In DNA form, the CDR3 reads TGTGCCAGCAGTCGACGGACAGGGAGTCTCGATAATTCACCCCTCCACTTT. As protein: CASSRRTGSLDNSPLHF.

DNA of the CDR3: TGTGCCAGCAGGACAGTTTACAATGAGCAGTTCTTC. Translation gives CASRTVYNEQFF. The gene calls are TRBV6-1 and TRBJ2-1; tentative D call: TRBD1 (5 bases). Trimming took 6 bases from V and 4 from J, leaving 7 bases between them. This CDR3 has 12 residues. Germline V gene lookup returns CDR1 MNHNS and CDR2 SASEGT.

This chain links TRBV2 with TRBJ2-1, with D perhaps being TRBD1 or TRBD2 (5 bases each). Trimming stripped 11 bases from V and 6 bases from J, with 11 bases between. This CDR3 is 11 amino acids long. Germline assignment: CDR1 SNHLY and CDR2 FYNNEI. CDR3 coding DNA: TGTGCCGCCGGGACCTGCAATGAGCAGTTCTTC. Translated: CAAGTCNEQFF.

V and J are TRBV7-6 and TRBJ2-7, with TRBD1 as a possible D gene (5 bases). Germline lookup yields CDR1 SGHVS and CDR2 FNYEAQ. V gave up 2 bases and J gave up 4 bases, with 6 bases separating them. CDR3 length: 12 amino acids. The DNA of the CDR3 is TGTGCCAGCAGCTTACAGGGATACGAGCAGTACTTC. Amino acid sequence: CASSLQGYEQYF. The full variable domain, in which reference TRBV7-6 and TRBJ2-7 provide the parts outside the CDR3, is GAGVSQSPRYKVTKRGQDVALRCDPISGHVSLYWYRQALGQGPEFLTYFNYEAQQDKSGLPNDRFSAERPEGSISTLTIQRTEQRDSAMYRCASSLQGYEQYFGPGTRLTVT.

The rearrangement uses TRBV27 and TRBJ2-7, with D possibly being TRBD1 or TRBD2 (5 bases each). The CDR3 runs 16 residues. Germline CDR1 and CDR2: MNHEY and SMNVEV (reference sequence). With 4 bases removed from V and 9 bases from J, the gap between germline ends came to 25 bases. CDR3 loop: CASSSGDRSWGRRQYF. Here the CDR3 DNA reads TGTGCCAGCAGTTCCGGGGACCGGTCTTGGGGACGACGGCAGTACTTC.

The rearrangement uses TRBV5-4 and TRBJ2-2; 8 nucleotides match TRBD2. The CDR3 is 15 amino acids. Germline V gene data show CDR1 as SGHNT and CDR2 as YYREEE (reference sequence). Germline trimming cut 2 bases from V and 5 bases from J; bases unmatched to any gene: 5. CDR3 amino acids: CASSFGGDGTGELFF. The CDR3 nucleotides are TGTGCCAGCAGCTTCGGGGGGGACGGAACCGGGGAGCTGTTTTTT.

V is TRBV12-5 and J is TRBJ1-1; D call uncertain. CDR1 and CDR2 (germline): LGHNT, FRNRAP. The CDR3 extends over 12 amino acids. The germline V and J ends were trimmed by 6 bases and 3 bases, with 8 bases remaining between them. This chain's CDR3 is CASGADYTEAFF. For the CDR3, the DNA is TGTGCTAGTGGCGCCGATTACACTGAAGCTTTCTTT.

This chain uses TRBV5-1 with TRBJ2-3; 9 bases fit TRBD1. Per germline, CDR1 SGHRS and CDR2 YFSETQ. The CDR3 runs 15 residues. With V trimmed by 4 bases and J by 2 bases, 5 bases remained unmatched. The CDR3 sequence is CASSVGTGPTDTQYF. The CDR3 DNA is TGCGCCAGCAGCGTGGGGACAGGGCCCACAGATACGCAGTATTTT.